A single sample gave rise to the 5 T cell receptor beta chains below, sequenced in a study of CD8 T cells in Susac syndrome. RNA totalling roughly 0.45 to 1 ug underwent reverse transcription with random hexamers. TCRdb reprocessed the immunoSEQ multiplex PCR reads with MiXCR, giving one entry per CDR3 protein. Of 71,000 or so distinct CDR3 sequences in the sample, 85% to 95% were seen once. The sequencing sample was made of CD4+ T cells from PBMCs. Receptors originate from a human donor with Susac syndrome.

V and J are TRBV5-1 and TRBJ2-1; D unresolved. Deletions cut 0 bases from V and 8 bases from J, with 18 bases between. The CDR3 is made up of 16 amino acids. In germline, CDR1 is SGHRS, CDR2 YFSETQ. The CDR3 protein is CASSLEATSSRDEQFF. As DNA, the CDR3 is TGCGCCAGCAGCTTGGAGGCCACCTCTTCCCGGGATGAGCAGTTCTTC.

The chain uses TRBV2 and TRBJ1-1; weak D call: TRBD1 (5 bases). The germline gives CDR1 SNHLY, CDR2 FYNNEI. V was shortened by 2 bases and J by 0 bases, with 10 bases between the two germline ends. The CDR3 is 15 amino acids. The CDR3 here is CASSELGPMNTEAFF. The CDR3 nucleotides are TGTGCCAGCAGTGAATTGGGACCTATGAACACTGAAGCTTTCTTT.

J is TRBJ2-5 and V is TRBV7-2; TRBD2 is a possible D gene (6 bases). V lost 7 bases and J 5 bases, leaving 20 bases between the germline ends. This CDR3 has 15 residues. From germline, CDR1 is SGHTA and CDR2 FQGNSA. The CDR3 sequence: CASNPPSSARETQYF. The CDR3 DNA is TGTGCCAGCAACCCACCATCTAGCGCCCGGGAGACCCAGTACTTC.

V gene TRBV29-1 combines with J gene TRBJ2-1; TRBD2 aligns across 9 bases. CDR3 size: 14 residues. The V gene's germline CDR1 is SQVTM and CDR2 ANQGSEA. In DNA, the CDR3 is TGCAACGTGGGGCGGGGGGGCGCCTACAATGAGCAGTTCTTC. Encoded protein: CNVGRGGAYNEQFF.

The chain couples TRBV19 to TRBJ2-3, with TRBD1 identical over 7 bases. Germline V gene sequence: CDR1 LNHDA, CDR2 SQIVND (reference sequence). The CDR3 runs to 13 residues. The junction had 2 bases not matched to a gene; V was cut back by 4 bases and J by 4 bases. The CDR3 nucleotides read TGTGCCAGTAGTAGCACAGGGGCAGATACGCAGTATTTT. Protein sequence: CASSSTGADTQYF.